This is a list of T cell receptor beta chains from one sample in a study of T cell changes during pregnancy in multiple sclerosis. Using immunoSEQ multiplex PCR, the repertoire was profiled, and TCRdb retains in-frame clones only, with some absent. The sample has 56,000 or so clones, 70% to 90% seen once. The sample in question was peripheral blood, obtained after pregnancy. The source is a female donor with multiple sclerosis, enrolled in a pregnancy study. Each CDR3 is given with its conserved first and last residue. The order of the fields is J gene, D gene, clone size, V gene, CDR3 DNA, CDR3 protein. The D gene is left open where the match is weak. For some rows the clone size is stated as once, few or many, or as a class when expanded; others skip it.

J gene: TRBJ2-3
D gene: TRBD2
clone size: once
V gene: TRBV25-1
CDR3 DNA: TGTGCCAGCAGCTCGACTAGCGGGGGACGGCCTAACACAGATACGCAGTATTTT
CDR3 protein: CASSSTSGGRPNTDTQYF

J gene: TRBJ2-7
D gene: TRBD1
clone size: -
V gene: TRBV10-2
CDR3 DNA: TGCGCCAGCCTCCCCTGGGGACAGGGGGGAGGTTCGGCCTACGAGCAGTACTTC
CDR3 protein: CASLPWGQGGGSAYEQYF

J gene: TRBJ1-4
D gene: -
clone size: -
V gene: TRBV10-3
CDR3 DNA: TGTGCCATCAGTGACAGTTCTGAAAAACTGTTTTTT
CDR3 protein: CAISDSSEKLFF

J gene: TRBJ2-1
D gene: TRBD2
clone size: -
V gene: TRBV11-2
CDR3 DNA: TGTGCCAGCAGCTTAGCGGGGGGCAATGAGCAGTTCTTC
CDR3 protein: CASSLAGGNEQFF

J gene: TRBJ1-3
D gene: -
clone size: -
V gene: TRBV5-5
CDR3 DNA: TGTGCCAGCAGCATCGGACAGCCTCGCTCTGGAAACACCATATATTTT
CDR3 protein: CASSIGQPRSGNTIYF

J gene: TRBJ2-2
D gene: TRBD1
clone size: -
V gene: TRBV19
CDR3 DNA: TGTGCCAGTAGCGCGACAGGGAATTTGGGCACCGGGGAGCTGTTTTTT
CDR3 protein: CASSATGNLGTGELFF

J gene: TRBJ2-1
D gene: TRBD2
clone size: -
V gene: TRBV9
CDR3 DNA: TGTGCCAGCAGCGTCGTCGTAGCGGGGGCCGTCGGTGAGCAGTTCTTC
CDR3 protein: CASSVVVAGAVGEQFF

J gene: TRBJ1-1
D gene: TRBD1
clone size: -
V gene: TRBV4-1
CDR3 DNA: TGCGCCAGCAGCCGTACAGGGGGGGAGCGGAACACTGAAGCTTTCTTT
CDR3 protein: CASSRTGGERNTEAFF

J gene: TRBJ2-3
D gene: -
clone size: few
V gene: TRBV10-1
CDR3 DNA: TGCGCCAGCAGTGGAGGCTGGAGAACAGATACGCAGTATTTT
CDR3 protein: CASSGGWRTDTQYF

J gene: TRBJ2-5
D gene: -
clone size: -
V gene: TRBV27
CDR3 DNA: TGTGCCAGCAGTACCACTACTCGCGGGGAGACCCAGTACTTC
CDR3 protein: CASSTTTRGETQYF

J gene: TRBJ1-2
D gene: TRBD1
clone size: -
V gene: TRBV6-1
CDR3 DNA: TGTGCCAGCAGGAGGGAATCACAGGGGCCCTCAGGCTACACCTTC
CDR3 protein: CASRRESQGPSGYTF

J gene: TRBJ1-3
D gene: TRBD1
clone size: -
V gene: TRBV7-8
CDR3 DNA: TGTGCCAGCAGCTTCGACAGGGTGGGCGGAAACACCATATATTTT
CDR3 protein: CASSFDRVGGNTIYF

J gene: TRBJ1-2
D gene: -
clone size: once
V gene: TRBV27
CDR3 DNA: TGTGCCAGCAGTTCCTCCGGGACCACAGGGGGCTACACCTTC
CDR3 protein: CASSSSGTTGGYTF

J gene: TRBJ1-1
D gene: -
clone size: -
V gene: TRBV7-6
CDR3 DNA: TGTGCCAGCAGTCATAGGAGTAACACTGAAGCTTTCTTT
CDR3 protein: CASSHRSNTEAFF

J gene: TRBJ2-7
D gene: TRBD2
clone size: -
V gene: TRBV29-1
CDR3 DNA: TGCAGCGCAAGCGGGACGGTAACCTACGAGCAGTACTTC
CDR3 protein: CSASGTVTYEQYF

J gene: TRBJ2-3
D gene: TRBD1
clone size: -
V gene: TRBV5-1
CDR3 DNA: TGCGCCAGCAGCCCGGACAGGGTGCAAGATACGCAGTATTTT
CDR3 protein: CASSPDRVQDTQYF

J gene: TRBJ1-1
D gene: -
clone size: -
V gene: TRBV12-5
CDR3 DNA: TGTGCTAGTGGTTGGGACTGGGGGGACACTGAAGCTTTCTTT
CDR3 protein: CASGWDWGDTEAFF

J gene: TRBJ1-4
D gene: TRBD1
clone size: -
V gene: TRBV6-6
CDR3 DNA: TGTGCCAGCAGTCACCAGGGGGGTTGGGAAAAACTGTTTTTT
CDR3 protein: CASSHQGGWEKLFF

J gene: TRBJ1-1
D gene: -
clone size: -
V gene: TRBV11-2
CDR3 DNA: TGTGCCAGCAGCTTAGTCGGGGGCACTGAAGCTTTCTTT
CDR3 protein: CASSLVGGTEAFF

J gene: TRBJ2-6
D gene: -
clone size: -
V gene: TRBV2
CDR3 DNA: TGTGCCAGCAGTGACAGGGCTGGGGCCAACGTCCTGACTTTC
CDR3 protein: CASSDRAGANVLTF

J gene: TRBJ1-5
D gene: -
clone size: -
V gene: TRBV6-6
CDR3 DNA: TGTGCCAGCAGTTACCGGCAGGGCATCAATCAGCCCCAGCATTTT
CDR3 protein: CASSYRQGINQPQHF

J gene: TRBJ2-5
D gene: TRBD2
clone size: once
V gene: TRBV7-6
CDR3 DNA: TGTGCCAGCAGCTTGGTCTTAGCGGGGCCACAGGAGACCCAGTACTTC
CDR3 protein: CASSLVLAGPQETQYF

J gene: TRBJ1-2
D gene: TRBD1
clone size: -
V gene: TRBV30
CDR3 DNA: TGTGCCTGGAGTGTGATAAACAGGGGGGCTAACTATGGCTACACCTTC
CDR3 protein: CAWSVINRGANYGYTF

J gene: TRBJ1-2
D gene: TRBD1
clone size: -
V gene: TRBV30
CDR3 DNA: TGTGCCTGGAGTGTTCACAGGGGGCATGGCTATGGCTACACCTTC
CDR3 protein: CAWSVHRGHGYGYTF

J gene: TRBJ1-5
D gene: -
clone size: -
V gene: TRBV12-5
CDR3 DNA: TGTGCTAGTGGGTTCACTAGGCAGCCCCAGCATTTT
CDR3 protein: CASGFTRQPQHF

J gene: TRBJ1-1
D gene: TRBD1
clone size: few
V gene: TRBV9
CDR3 DNA: TGTGCCAGCGGGACAGGTAACACTGAAGCTTTCTTT
CDR3 protein: CASGTGNTEAFF

J gene: TRBJ2-3
D gene: -
clone size: -
V gene: TRBV4-3
CDR3 DNA: TGCGCCAGCAGCCAAGTCCGGGGGGCCCGCACAGATACGCAGTATTTT
CDR3 protein: CASSQVRGARTDTQYF

J gene: TRBJ1-1
D gene: -
clone size: -
V gene: TRBV28
CDR3 DNA: TGTGCCAGCAGTTTATTCTCGGGGGGACACCGGGGGACTGAAGCTTTCTTT
CDR3 protein: CASSLFSGGHRGTEAFF

J gene: TRBJ1-4
D gene: -
clone size: -
V gene: TRBV30
CDR3 DNA: TGTGCCTGGAGTGTATTGGAGGAAAAACTGTTTTTT
CDR3 protein: CAWSVLEEKLFF

J gene: TRBJ2-7
D gene: -
clone size: -
V gene: TRBV19
CDR3 DNA: TGTGCCAGTAGTGGGGCAGGGGACTACGAGCAGTACTTC
CDR3 protein: CASSGAGDYEQYF

J gene: TRBJ1-6
D gene: -
clone size: few
V gene: TRBV25-1
CDR3 DNA: TGTGCCAGCAGTGAATCAAACAGGGAAGCCCTCCACTTT
CDR3 protein: CASSESNREALHF

J gene: TRBJ1-2
D gene: TRBD1
clone size: -
V gene: TRBV7-9
CDR3 DNA: TGTGCCAGCAGCTTAGGGACAGGGGATGGCTACACCTTC
CDR3 protein: CASSLGTGDGYTF

J gene: TRBJ2-7
D gene: -
clone size: once
V gene: TRBV19
CDR3 DNA: TGTGCCAGTAGTGTCACGACGGGATCCTACGAGCAGTACTTC
CDR3 protein: CASSVTTGSYEQYF